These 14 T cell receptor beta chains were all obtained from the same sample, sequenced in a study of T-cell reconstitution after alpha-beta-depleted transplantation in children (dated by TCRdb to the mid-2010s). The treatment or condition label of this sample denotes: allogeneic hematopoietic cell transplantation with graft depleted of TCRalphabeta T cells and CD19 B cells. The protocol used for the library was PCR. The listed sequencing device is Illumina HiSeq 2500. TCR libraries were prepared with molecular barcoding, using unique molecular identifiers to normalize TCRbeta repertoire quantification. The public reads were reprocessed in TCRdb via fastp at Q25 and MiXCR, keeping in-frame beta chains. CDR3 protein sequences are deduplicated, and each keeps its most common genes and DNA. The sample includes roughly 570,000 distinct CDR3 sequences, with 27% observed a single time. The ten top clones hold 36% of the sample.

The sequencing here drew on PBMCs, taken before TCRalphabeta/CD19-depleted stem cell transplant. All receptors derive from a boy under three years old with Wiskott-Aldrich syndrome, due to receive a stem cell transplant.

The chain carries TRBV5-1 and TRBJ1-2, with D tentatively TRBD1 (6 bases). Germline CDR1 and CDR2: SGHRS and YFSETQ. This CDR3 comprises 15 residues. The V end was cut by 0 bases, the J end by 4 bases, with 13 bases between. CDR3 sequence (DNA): TGCGCCAGCAGCTTGGAGCGGCAGGGGACCTATGGCTACACCTTC. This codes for CASSLERQGTYGYTF.

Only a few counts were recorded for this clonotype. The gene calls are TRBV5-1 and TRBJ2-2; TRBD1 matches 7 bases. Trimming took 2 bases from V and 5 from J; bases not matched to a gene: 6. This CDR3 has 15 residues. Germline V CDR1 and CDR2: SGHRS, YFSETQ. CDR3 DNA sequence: TGCGCCAGCAGCTTAACCGGGACAGATACCGGGGAGCTGTTTTTT. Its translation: CASSLTGTDTGELFF. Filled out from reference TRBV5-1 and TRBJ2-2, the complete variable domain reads KAGVTQTPRYLIKTRGQQVTLSCSPISGHRSVSWYQQTPGQGLQFLFEYFSETQRNKGNFPGRFSGRQFSNSRSEMNVSTLELGDSALYLCASSLTGTDTGELFFGEGSRLTVL.

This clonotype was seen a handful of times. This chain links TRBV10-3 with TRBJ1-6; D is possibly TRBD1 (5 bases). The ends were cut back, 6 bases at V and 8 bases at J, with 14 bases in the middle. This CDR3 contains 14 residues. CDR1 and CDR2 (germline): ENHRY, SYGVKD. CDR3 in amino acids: CAISLGTDYSPLHF. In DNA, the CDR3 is TGTGCCATCAGCCTCGGGACGGACTATTCACCCCTCCACTTT.

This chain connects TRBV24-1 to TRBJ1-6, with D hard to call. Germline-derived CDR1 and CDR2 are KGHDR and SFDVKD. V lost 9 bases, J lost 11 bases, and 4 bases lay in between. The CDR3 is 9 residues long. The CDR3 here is CATLPPLHF. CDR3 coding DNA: TGTGCCACCCTGCCACCCCTCCACTTT.

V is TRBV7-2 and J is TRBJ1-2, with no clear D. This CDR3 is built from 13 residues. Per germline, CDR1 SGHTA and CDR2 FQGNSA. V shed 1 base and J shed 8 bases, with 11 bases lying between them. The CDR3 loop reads CASSLGRGGGYTF. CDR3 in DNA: TGTGCCAGCAGCTTAGGGCGGGGTGGCGGCTACACCTTC. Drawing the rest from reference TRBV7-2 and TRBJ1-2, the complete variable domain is GAGVSQSPSNKVTEKGKDVELRCDPISGHTALYWYRQSLGQGLEFLIYFQGNSAPDKSGLPSDRFSAERTGGSVSTLTIQRTQQEDSAVYLCASSLGRGGGYTFGSGTRLTVV.

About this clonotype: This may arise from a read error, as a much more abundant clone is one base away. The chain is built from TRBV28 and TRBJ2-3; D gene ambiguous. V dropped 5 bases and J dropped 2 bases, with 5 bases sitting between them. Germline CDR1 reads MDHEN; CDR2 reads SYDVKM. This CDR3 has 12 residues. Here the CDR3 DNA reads TGTGCCAGCAGTACACCCACAGATACGCAGTATTTT. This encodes CASSTPTDTQYF.

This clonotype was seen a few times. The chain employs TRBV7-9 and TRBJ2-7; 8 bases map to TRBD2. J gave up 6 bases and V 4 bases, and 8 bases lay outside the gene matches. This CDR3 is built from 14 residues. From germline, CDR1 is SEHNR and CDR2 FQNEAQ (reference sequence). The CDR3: CASSYRAGALEQYF. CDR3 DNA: TGTGCCAGCAGCTACCGAGCGGGAGCGCTCGAGCAGTACTTC.

The CDR3 DNA follows: TGCGCCAGCAGCTTGGCTAGCGGGAGTGTGGATCGGGCGGGGGAGACCCAGTACTTC. Its protein is CASSLASGSVDRAGETQYF. V gene TRBV5-1 combines with J gene TRBJ2-5; 10 nucleotides agree with TRBD2. CDR1 and CDR2 (germline): SGHRS, YFSETQ. The CDR3 is 19 residues long. With V trimmed by 0 bases and J by 5 bases, 16 bases remained unmatched.

Written as DNA, the CDR3 is TGCAGTGCAAGACTAGCGGAGAGCTCCTACGAGCAGTACTTC. The encoded protein is CSARLAESSYEQYF. The chain joins TRBV20-1 to TRBJ2-7; 9 nucleotides agree with TRBD2. The CDR3 is 14 residues long. The ends lost 6 bases at V and 0 bases at J; junction bases unmatched: 6. Germline V lookup: CDR1 DFQATT, CDR2 SNEGSKA (reference sequence).

The CDR3 reads CSAKRTSGPTDTQYF. The CDR3 DNA follows: TGCAGTGCTAAAAGGACTAGCGGGCCCACAGATACGCAGTATTTT. The genes are TRBV20-1 and TRBJ2-3; the match to TRBD2 covers 11 bases. The germline V gene encodes CDR1 DFQATT and CDR2 SNEGSKA (reference sequence). J gave up 2 bases and V 4 bases, and 5 bases lay outside the gene matches. The CDR3 loop spans 15 amino acids.

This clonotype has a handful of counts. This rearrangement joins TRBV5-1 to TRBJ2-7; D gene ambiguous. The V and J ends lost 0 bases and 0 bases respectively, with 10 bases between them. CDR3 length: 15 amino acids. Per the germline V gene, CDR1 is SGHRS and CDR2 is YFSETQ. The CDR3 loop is CASSLGQISSYEQYF. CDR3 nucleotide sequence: TGCGCCAGCAGCTTGGGTCAGATCAGCTCCTACGAGCAGTACTTC.

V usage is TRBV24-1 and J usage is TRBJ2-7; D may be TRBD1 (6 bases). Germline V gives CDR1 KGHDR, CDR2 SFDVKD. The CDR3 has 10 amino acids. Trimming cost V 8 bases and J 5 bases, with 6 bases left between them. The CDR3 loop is CATNRDEQYF. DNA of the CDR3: TGTGCCACCAACAGGGACGAGCAGTACTTC.

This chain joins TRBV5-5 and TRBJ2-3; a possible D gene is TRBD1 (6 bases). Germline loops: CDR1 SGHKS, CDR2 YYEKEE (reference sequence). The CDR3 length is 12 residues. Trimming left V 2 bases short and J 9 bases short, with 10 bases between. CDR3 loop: CASSFEGDTQYF. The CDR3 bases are TGTGCCAGCAGCTTTGAGGGGGACACGCAGTATTTT.

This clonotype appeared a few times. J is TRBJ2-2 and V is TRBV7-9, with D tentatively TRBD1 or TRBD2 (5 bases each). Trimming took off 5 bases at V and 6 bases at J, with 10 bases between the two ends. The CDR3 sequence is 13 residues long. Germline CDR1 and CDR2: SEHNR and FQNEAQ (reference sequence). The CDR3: CASSERGPGELFF. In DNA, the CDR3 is TGTGCCAGCAGCGAACGGGGACCCGGGGAGCTGTTTTTT.